The TCR beta chain under discussion was sequenced for a study of T cells in Graves' hyperthyroidism and ophthalmopathy (dated by TCRdb to the late 2010s). A note on the overall study: Peripheral blood samples were taken at the time of initial diagnosis, prior to any treatment. To identify distinguishing TCR V-J signatures, a discovery cohort of about a hundred patients was used, comprising approximately 40 with Graves' ophthalmopathy and roughly 60 with stable Graves' hyperthyroidism. Thyroid tissue and blood T-cell repertoires from six Graves' hyperthyroidism patients were also compared in the study. Prospective prediction of ophthalmopathy was tested in an independent validation cohort consisting of about 19 hyperthyroidism patients and more than 15 patients who later progressed to ophthalmopathy. Following sampling, methimazole starting at 30 mg daily was given to hyperthyroidism patients, and high-dose intravenous methylprednisolone was given to ophthalmopathy patients. The 100 or so discovery patients were randomly split 7:3 into training and test sets. TCR Vbeta CDR3 sequencing of 130 to 150 peripheral blood samples (under 45 ophthalmopathy, under 80 hyperthyroidism and some 17 progressor patients) is reported in the paper.

The germline V gene (reference sequence) sets CDR1 to MNHEY and CDR2 to SMNVEV. Measured from the cysteine to the phenylalanine, the CDR3 is 12 residues long. Only CDR3 DNA remains: 36 bases, in frame from the first base. V is clipped by 3 bases and J by 8 bases, and the sequence between their germline boundaries is 10 bases long. What the study reported, not specific to this receptor: Sample size was not statistically predetermined, and investigators were not blinded to group allocation. A 13 V-J signature model separated ophthalmopathy from stable hyperthyroidism, with over 85% sensitivity and about 81% specificity in cross-validation and 80%/75% in testing. In validation, the model predicted progression to ophthalmopathy a median of roughly six months before onset, with over 55% sensitivity and 72.22% specificity. Blood samples also contained most of the expanded thyroid clonotypes (frequency above 0.001), which suggests that blood repertoires may reflect thyroid immune responses.

Amplification of TCR beta CDR3 regions was carried out from RNA transcripts. A first-round RT-PCR of the TCR CDR3 used the HTBI primer set with the Qiagen OneStep RT-PCR kit. Libraries were constructed in a second round of multiplex PCR, after which size selection and purification were carried out. Paired-end sequencing of the libraries was performed with 100 bp reads on an Illumina HiSeq2000. Concerning the study's data processing: SOAPnuke was used to process the raw data, with reads discarded if the reads contained adapters or uncalled bases, had a mean Phred below 15, or lacked an exact constant-primer or identifier match. High-quality paired reads were merged with COPE v1.2.5, and unique nucleotide sequences were defined as clonotypes. MiTCR v1.1 was used to align the clonotypes against IMGT TRBV, TRBD and TRBJ reference segments. Analysis was restricted to V-J combinations with a frequency above 0.0001, which covered roughly 99% of repertoires. A TCS score was defined as the ratio of F50 (clonal expansion) to E x V (chaos), with BLOSUM62-based TCRdist applied between CDR3 peptides within each V-J. Welch's t-statistics and random forest reduced 500 to 550 V-J features to fewer than 15, which were used in a naive Bayes classifier (R e1071). TCRdb trimmed the raw reads at Q25, called clones with MiXCR and kept productive beta chains. Rows matching on CDR3 protein sequence are summarized as one entry with the most common DNA and genes. None of the V and J calls come from the authors' own analysis; TCRdb made them. Present in this sample are about 180,000 distinct CDR3 sequences, more than 15% of which were seen just once. The ten largest clones capture 29% of the sample.

A patient counted as having stable Graves' hyperthyroidism if no progression to ophthalmopathy occurred over 18 months of follow-up. Hyperthyroidism patients were newly diagnosed, had a disease duration of under 2 months, and were aged 18 to 65 years. The study excluded patients with uncontrolled infections, other autoimmune diseases, pregnancy or lactation. Diagnoses were based on clinical symptoms, serum thyroxine and TRAb, thyroid ultrasound and orbital computed tomography. PBMCs were isolated from about 10 ml of fresh peripheral blood by Ficoll-Paque density gradient centrifugation. Total RNA was extracted using Trizol reagent, and RNA quality was assessed on an Agilent 2100 Bioanalyzer. This clonotype was seen many times. Its cognate antigen has yet to be identified. Nothing much larger sits one base from this clone, and base qualities are not available.

This TCR was recovered from a woman between 50 and 59 years old with Graves' hyperthyroidism. Sequences were obtained from blood. The chain is assembled from TRBV27 and TRBJ1-1, with the D gene too uncertain to name. The sequence in DNA is TGTGCCAGCAGTTTTCCGTCTGGCGAAGCTTTCTTT. The resulting protein is CASSFPSGEAFF.